This TCR beta chain was obtained from a study of blood T cell repertoires in COVID-19. Study overall: T cells, B-cell-depleted T cells, or PBMCs supplied cDNA or gDNA.

Sequenced by immunoSEQ multiplex PCR; TCRdb stores in-frame clones only, minus some. The table lists around 250,000 clones, about 89% of them singletons. Germline CDR1 LNHDA, CDR2 SQIVND (reference sequence). CDR3 length: 15 amino acids. Trimming removed 3 bases from V and 0 bases from J, with 9 bases in between. The chain has TRBV19 and TRBJ2-1; D ambiguous. The sequence derives from a human donor in a cohort exposed to, infected with or recovered from COVID-19 (not recorded which). The donor label of this sample is uncertain. The specimen sequenced was PBMCs or T cells enriched from blood (not recorded which). For the CDR3, the DNA is TGTGCCAGTAGTATTGACTTGAGCTCCTACAATGAGCAGTTCTTC. It specifies CASSIDLSSYNEQFF.